This T cell receptor beta chain was recovered during a study of T cells in Graves' hyperthyroidism and ophthalmopathy. Study-wide context: Pretreatment peripheral blood was obtained at initial diagnosis.

This CDR3 comprises 16 residues. Germline CDR1 reads MGHRA; CDR2 reads YSYEKL. V was clipped by 1 base and J by 2 bases, with 13 bases between them. RNA transcripts served as the template for amplifying TCR beta CDR3 regions. Primed by the HTBI set, a first-round RT-PCR was run on the TCR CDR3. TCRdb called the multiplex PCR reads again in MiXCR, with one record for every CDR3 protein. In the table there are approximately 620,000 distinct CDR3 sequences, approximately 15% of which are singletons. Ten or more counts support this clonotype. The sequence derives from a woman younger than 45 with Graves' hyperthyroidism that later progressed to Graves' ophthalmopathy. The chain has TRBV4-1 and TRBJ2-3; no reliable D call. The sequenced sample consisted of blood. For the CDR3, the DNA is TGCGCCAGCAGCCAAGGGGCCGAGACTCTCACAGATACGCAGTATTTT. It yields the protein CASSQGAETLTDTQYF.